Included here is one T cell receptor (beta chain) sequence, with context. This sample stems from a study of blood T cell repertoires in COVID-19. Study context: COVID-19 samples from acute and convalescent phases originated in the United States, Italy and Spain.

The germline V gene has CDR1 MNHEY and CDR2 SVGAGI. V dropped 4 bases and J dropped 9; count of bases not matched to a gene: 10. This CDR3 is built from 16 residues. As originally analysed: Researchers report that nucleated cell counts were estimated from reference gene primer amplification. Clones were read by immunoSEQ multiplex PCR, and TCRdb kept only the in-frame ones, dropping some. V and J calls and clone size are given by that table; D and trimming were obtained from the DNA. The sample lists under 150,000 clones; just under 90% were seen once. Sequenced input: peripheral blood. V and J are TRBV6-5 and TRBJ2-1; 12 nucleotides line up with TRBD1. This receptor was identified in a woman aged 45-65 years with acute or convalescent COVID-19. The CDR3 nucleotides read TGTGCCAGCAGTTCACACCGGGACAGGGGGCGTTTTGAGCAGTTCTTC. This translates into CASSSHRDRGRFEQFF.